This entry lists 24 T cell receptor beta chains sequenced from one sample in a study of cytomegalovirus exposure and HLA in healthy donors. This PCR relied on a set of 60 Vbeta primers and 13 Jbeta primers. Assay used: immunoSEQ multiplex PCR; TCRdb lists only in-frame clones, some missing. The sample lists about 180,000 clones, 79% seen once, with approximately 0.7% in the top ten. Material for sequencing was PBMCs. Receptor source: a woman between 35 and 50 years old in good health and CMV-seronegative.

This chain uses TRBV6-1 with TRBJ1-2, with 7 bases fitting TRBD1. The CDR3 runs 14 residues. V shed 0 bases and J 7 bases; nucleotides not matched to a gene: 5. Germline assignment: CDR1 MNHNS and CDR2 SASEGT. Here the CDR3 DNA reads TGTGCCAGCAGTGAAGCTGAGGGGGCGATTGGCTACACCTTC. It specifies CASSEAEGAIGYTF.

The chain has TRBV2 and TRBJ1-6; 9 positions match TRBD1. Germline V CDR1 and CDR2: SNHLY, FYNNEI. V lost 6 bases, J lost 6 bases, and 6 bases stayed unmatched. The CDR3 sequence is 15 residues long. The CDR3 spells CASSNPGQGNSPLHF. In DNA form, the CDR3 reads TGTGCCAGCAGCAACCCGGGACAGGGTAATTCACCCCTCCACTTT. Together with reference TRBV2 and TRBJ1-6, the CDR3 gives the full variable domain: EPEVTQTPSHQVTQMGQEVILRCVPISNHLYFYWYRQILGQKVEFLVSFYNNEISEKSEIFDDQFSVERPDGSNFTLKIRSTKLEDSAMYFCASSNPGQGNSPLHFGNGTRLTVT.

This clone has just one count. This chain links TRBV7-6 with TRBJ2-5, with 7 nucleotides matching TRBD1. The CDR3 is 12 amino acids. The junction had 2 bases not matched to a gene; V was cut back by 8 bases and J by 2 bases. Germline V CDR1 and CDR2: SGHVS, FNYEAQ. The CDR3 protein is CASWDRQETQYF. CDR3 bases: TGTGCCAGCTGGGACAGACAAGAGACCCAGTACTTC.

This chain connects TRBV29-1 to TRBJ1-1; 7 bases match TRBD1. V lost 8 bases and J lost 5; bases outside the gene matches: 8. CDR3 length: 12 amino acids. Germline CDR1 SQVTM, CDR2 ANQGSEA. This CDR3 reads CSTEGARTEAFF. CDR3 sequence (DNA): TGCAGCACCGAGGGGGCGCGAACTGAAGCTTTCTTT.

The chain is built from TRBV13 and TRBJ1-1, with D hard to call. The germline V gene has CDR1 PRHDT and CDR2 FYEKMQ (reference sequence). The V end lost 1 base, the J end lost 1 base, and 4 bases lay between the germline ends. The CDR3 totals 13 residues. The CDR3 is CASSLVQNTEAFF. The CDR3 nucleotides read TGTGCCAGCAGCTTAGTCCAGAACACTGAAGCTTTCTTT.

This sequence joins TRBV30 and TRBJ1-5, with TRBD1 as a possible D gene (6 bases). CDR1 is GTSNPN and CDR2 is SVGIG in the germline V gene (reference sequence). The CDR3 contains 13 residues. With 4 bases removed from V and 3 bases from J, the gap between germline ends came to 10 bases. The CDR3 protein is CAWTPGVNQPQHF. CDR3 sequence (DNA): TGTGCCTGGACGCCAGGGGTCAATCAGCCCCAGCATTTT. Supplemented by reference TRBV30 and TRBJ1-5, the full variable domain reads SQTIHQWPATLVQPVGSPLSLECTVEGTSNPNLYWYRQAAGRGLQLLFYSVGIGQISSEVPQNLSASRPQDRQFILSSKKLLLSDSGFYLCAWTPGVNQPQHFGDGTRLSIL.

The chain uses TRBV18 and TRBJ1-6; 10 nucleotides line up with TRBD1. J lost 10 bases, V lost 8 bases, and 11 bases had no gene match. This CDR3 has 15 residues. CDR1 KGHSH and CDR2 LQKENI come from the germline V gene. The CDR3 region has the DNA TGTGCCAGCCGAACAGGGACAGGGGAGAAGTCACCCCTCCACTTT. Its protein product is CASRTGTGEKSPLHF.

This chain connects TRBV5-1 to TRBJ1-1; 9 bases are a match to TRBD1. This CDR3 has 16 residues. Trimming at V came to 4 bases and at J to 3 bases, leaving 10 bases not matched to a gene. Germline assignment: CDR1 SGHRS and CDR2 YFSETQ. The CDR3 region is CASSLGQGYGDTEAFF. Here the CDR3 DNA reads TGCGCCAGCAGCCTGGGACAGGGTTACGGTGACACTGAAGCTTTCTTT. Using reference TRBV5-1 and TRBJ1-1 for the parts outside the CDR3, the full variable domain is KAGVTQTPRYLIKTRGQQVTLSCSPISGHRSVSWYQQTPGQGLQFLFEYFSETQRNKGNFPGRFSGRQFSNSRSEMNVSTLELGDSALYLCASSLGQGYGDTEAFFGQGTRLTVV.

The chain links TRBV5-1 to TRBJ1-1; D may be TRBD1 (5 bases). The ends were cut back, 1 base at V and 7 bases at J, with 14 bases in the middle. CDR1 and CDR2 from the germline V gene are SGHRS and YFSETQ. The CDR3 sequence is 14 residues long. The CDR3 here is CASSLLLDQGEAFF. CDR3 DNA: TGCGCCAGCAGCTTGTTACTGGATCAGGGTGAAGCTTTCTTT.

This rearrangement joins TRBV21-1 to TRBJ1-2; the table's D call TRBD1 went unverified against the DNA. TRBV21-1 is termed a pseudogene. This CDR3 has 14 amino acids. The CDR3 sequence is CASSKGRQVYGYTF. DNA for the CDR3: TGTGCCAGCAGCAAAGGTAGACAGGTTTATGGCTACACCTTC.

The chain joins TRBV5-5 to TRBJ1-2, with D perhaps TRBD1 (5 bases). V was cut by 3 bases and J by 3 bases, with 9 bases left in between. The CDR3 spans 13 residues. Germline lookup yields CDR1 SGHKS and CDR2 YYEKEE (reference sequence). In nucleotides, the CDR3 is TGTGCCAGCAGCTCGACAGAGTACTATGGCTACACCTTC. This gives the protein CASSSTEYYGYTF.

Note on this clone: The same CDR3 is also encoded by other DNA sequences in this sample. This chain connects TRBV10-3 to TRBJ1-1; D unclear. Per germline, CDR1 ENHRY and CDR2 SYGVKD. Deletions cut 10 bases from V and 0 bases from J, with 12 bases between. The CDR3 length is 13 residues. CDR3 DNA sequence: TGTGCCACTACGGGAGGATTGAACACTGAAGCTTTCTTT. It codes for CATTGGLNTEAFF.

Of note for this clone: The same CDR3 can be traced to other DNA sequences in this sample. V is TRBV6-1 and J is TRBJ2-5, with 9 bases aligning to TRBD2. The germline V gene encodes CDR1 MNHNS and CDR2 SASEGT. The CDR3 sequence is 15 residues long. After removal of 4 bases from V and 2 bases from J, the junction contained 5 bases not matched to a gene. In DNA, the CDR3 is TGTGCCAGCAGTGGGGCTAGCGGGGCACAAGAGACCCAGTACTTC. The encoded protein is CASSGASGAQETQYF.

This clone was seen just once. The rearrangement links TRBV25-1 to TRBJ2-2; the match to TRBD2 covers 8 bases. The CDR3 length is 14 residues. Looked up from germline, CDR1 is MGHDK and CDR2 is SYGVNS. Trimming cost V 5 bases and J 7 bases; bases outside gene matches: 6. The CDR3 DNA reads TGTGCCAGCAGTTTAGGGACTAGTGGCGGGGAGCTGTTTTTT. Its translation: CASSLGTSGGELFF.

The chain has TRBV27 and TRBJ2-2; D might be TRBD1 (6 bases). The CDR3 totals 13 residues. CDR1 is MNHEY and CDR2 is SMNVEV in the germline V gene (reference sequence). Trimming stripped 6 bases from V and 3 bases from J, with 8 bases between. CDR3 amino acids: CASRTGHTGELFF. DNA for the CDR3: TGTGCCAGCAGAACAGGGCACACCGGGGAGCTGTTTTTT.

The rearrangement uses TRBV2 and TRBJ1-3, with 8 bases fitting TRBD1. The CDR3 is made up of 16 amino acids. Germline loops: CDR1 SNHLY, CDR2 FYNNEI. The trim removed 3 bases at V and 3 bases at J, leaving 7 bases unmatched. CDR3 bases: TGTGCCAGCAGTGAGGTTGCAGGGGGCGGTGGAAACACCATATATTTT. It yields the protein CASSEVAGGGGNTIYF. The full variable domain, its missing parts supplied by reference TRBV2 and TRBJ1-3, is EPEVTQTPSHQVTQMGQEVILRCVPISNHLYFYWYRQILGQKVEFLVSFYNNEISEKSEIFDDQFSVERPDGSNFTLKIRSTKLEDSAMYFCASSEVAGGGGNTIYFGEGSWLTVV.

V is TRBV29-1 and J is TRBJ1-1; D call uncertain. The V and J ends lost 2 bases and 0 bases respectively, with 10 bases between them. This CDR3 comprises 14 residues. The germline V gene has CDR1 SQVTM and CDR2 ANQGSEA. CDR3 nucleotide sequence: TGCAGCGTTGAACGGGCGGGGATGAACACTGAAGCTTTCTTT. Residues: CSVERAGMNTEAFF. The variable domain in full, completed from reference TRBV29-1 and TRBJ1-1, reads SAVISQKPSRDICQRGTSLTIQCQVDSQVTMMFWYRQQPGQSLTLIATANQGSEATYESGFVIDKFPISRPNLTFSTLTVSNMSPEDSSIYLCSVERAGMNTEAFFGQGTRLTVV.

V gene TRBV13 combines with J gene TRBJ2-2; TRBD1 matches at 8 bases. The CDR3 contains 15 residues. Germline CDR1 reads PRHDT; CDR2 reads FYEKMQ (reference sequence). Trimming at V came to 6 bases and at J to 5 bases, leaving 8 bases not matched to a gene. In DNA, the CDR3 is TGTGCCAGCAGAGGTAGGACAGGGCGGACCGGGGAGCTGTTTTTT. Translating it yields CASRGRTGRTGELFF.

This chain uses TRBV5-4 with TRBJ1-1; TRBD1 agrees at 7 bases. The germline gives CDR1 SGHNT, CDR2 YYREEE (reference sequence). The CDR3 consists of 15 residues. The V gene end was trimmed by 2 bases and the J gene end by 3 bases; junction bases not matched to a gene: 7. The CDR3: CASSFQTGEHTEAFF. The CDR3 DNA reads TGTGCCAGCAGCTTCCAAACAGGGGAACACACTGAAGCTTTCTTT.

The chain links TRBV5-4 to TRBJ2-3; 8 bases are shared with TRBD2. The germline V gene encodes CDR1 SGHNT and CDR2 YYREEE (reference sequence). The CDR3 totals 15 residues. Trimming at V came to 2 bases and at J to 6 bases, leaving 8 bases not matched to a gene. The CDR3 is CASSFGLAKLDTQYF. The DNA for the CDR3 is TGTGCCAGCAGCTTCGGACTAGCCAAACTGGATACGCAGTATTTT.

The chain uses TRBV5-6 and TRBJ2-1, with 13 bases aligning to TRBD2. The junction had 2 bases not matched to a gene; V was cut back by 0 bases and J by 8 bases. In germline, CDR1 is SGHDT, CDR2 YYEEEE. The CDR3 runs to 15 residues. For the CDR3, the DNA is TGTGCCAGCAGCTTGGGGACTAGCGGGAGTCATGAGCAGTTCTTC. This encodes CASSLGTSGSHEQFF. Looking up the rest from reference TRBV5-6 and TRBJ2-1 gives the full variable domain: DAGVTQSPTHLIKTRGQQVTLRCSPKSGHDTVSWYQQALGQGPQFIFQYYEEEERQRGNFPDRFSGHQFPNYSSELNVNALLLGDSALYLCASSLGTSGSHEQFFGPGTRLTVL.

The chain recombines TRBV15 with TRBJ2-6; D is undetermined. Germline lookup yields CDR1 LNHNV and CDR2 YYDKDF (reference sequence). V gave up 5 bases and J gave up 0 bases, with 8 bases separating them. CDR3 length equals 15 residues. CDR3 loop: CATSYDNSGANVLTF. The DNA of the CDR3 is TGTGCCACCAGCTATGACAACTCTGGGGCCAACGTCCTGACTTTC.

The chain couples TRBV7-9 to TRBJ1-5, with 9 bases fitting TRBD1. Per the germline V gene, CDR1 is SEHNR and CDR2 is FQNEAQ (reference sequence). The V segment lost 4 bases and the J segment 7 bases; nucleotides outside the gene matches: 5. This CDR3 region has 14 residues. The CDR3 region is CASSYGQGRQPQHF. The CDR3 DNA reads as TGTGCCAGCAGCTACGGACAGGGGAGGCAGCCCCAGCATTTT.

The V and J genes are TRBV2 and TRBJ2-1, with TRBD1 as a possible D gene (5 bases). The CDR3 runs to 12 residues. The ends were cut back, 5 bases at V and 4 bases at J, with 6 bases in the middle. Germline CDR1 and CDR2: SNHLY and FYNNEI. The CDR3 protein is CASSSGYNEQFF. The DNA for the CDR3 is TGTGCCAGCAGTTCAGGGTACAATGAGCAGTTCTTC.